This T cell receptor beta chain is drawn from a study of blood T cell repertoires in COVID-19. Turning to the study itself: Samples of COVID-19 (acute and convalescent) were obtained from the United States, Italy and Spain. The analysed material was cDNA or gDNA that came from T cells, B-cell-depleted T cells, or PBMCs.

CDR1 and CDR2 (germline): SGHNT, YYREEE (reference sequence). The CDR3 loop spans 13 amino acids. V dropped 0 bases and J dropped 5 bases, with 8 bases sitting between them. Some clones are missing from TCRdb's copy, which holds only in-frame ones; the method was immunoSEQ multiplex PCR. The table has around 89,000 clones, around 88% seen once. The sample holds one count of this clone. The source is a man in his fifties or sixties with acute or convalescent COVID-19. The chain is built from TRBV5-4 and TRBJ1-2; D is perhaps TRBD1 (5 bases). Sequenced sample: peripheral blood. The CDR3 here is CASSLVTAYGYTF. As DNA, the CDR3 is TGTGCCAGCAGCTTGGTGACAGCTTATGGCTACACCTTC.